This TCR beta chain was identified during a study of T-cell memory formation after mild COVID-19. Study-level points and caveats: Mostly located in CM and EM were contracting CD4+ clones, with contracting CD8+ clones located in EMRA. CD4/CD8 balance held among clones contracting day 15 to 85, and later expanders leaned CD4+.

The CDR3 contains 14 residues. V lost 3 bases and J lost 3, with 11 bases in between. After 5'RACE with constant-segment primers, TCR alpha and TCR beta cDNA libraries carrying sample barcodes and UMIs were obtained. TCRdb redid the calling of the 5' RACE reads with MiXCR, one entry per CDR3 protein. This repertoire shows just under 150,000 distinct CDR3 sequences, around 5.8% found once; its top ten account for 2% to 2.5%. This clonotype was counted a few times. What it binds is unknown. The material sequenced was PBMCs or a T cell subset sorted from them (not recorded which). This TCR derives from an adult woman who had mild COVID-19 (a few samples of this study predate the infection). Cell type and time point are not known. The J gene is TRBJ1-1, the V gene TRBV12-3 or TRBV12-4; a possible D gene is TRBD1 (5 bases). CDR3 DNA: TGTGCCAGCAGTTTTGGACCGGGGGACACTGAAGCTTTCTTT. Its translation is CASSFGPGDTEAFF.